This T cell receptor beta chain was sequenced during a study of CD8 T cells in Susac syndrome. Study-wide findings and caveats: Regarding the TCR sequencing and HLA analysis, the study admitted that a relatively small number of individuals were involved.

This CDR3 spans 14 amino acids. Germline CDR1 reads MNHNY; CDR2 reads SVGAGI (reference sequence). V was clipped by 11 bases and J by 0 bases; unmatched bases: 9. As for this clonotype: Its target is unknown.

Reverse transcription of about 0.45 to 1 ug RNA was carried out with random hexamers. Amplification of TCR beta CDR3 spanned 54 Vbeta and 13 Jbeta via immunoSEQ multiplex PCR. Via MiXCR, TCRdb re-called the immunoSEQ multiplex PCR reads, giving one row per CDR3 protein. The sample gives a few hundred thousand distinct CDR3 sequences, around 95% of which show up once; 0.065% to 0.08% is in the top ten. Sequencing of TCR beta drew on CD8+ and CD4+ T cells from blood. The chain combines TRBV6-6 with TRBJ1-1, with 7 bases aligning to TRBD1. The sequencing input was CD4+ T cells from PBMCs. The source is a human donor with multiple sclerosis. CDR3: CAHTGDGMNTEAFF. The DNA for the CDR3 is TGTGCCCATACAGGGGACGGGATGAACACTGAAGCTTTCTTT.